A selection of T cell receptor beta chains follows, all from one sample in a study of Ad26.COV2.S vaccination and SARS-CoV-2 variants. The assay was immunoSEQ multiplex PCR, and TCRdb's table has in-frame clones only and misses some. The profile shows hundreds of thousands of clones, around 86% of them singletons. The input for sequencing was peripheral blood, taken in a trial of Ad26.COV2.S vaccine versus placebo. All receptors derive from a person aged 18-60 years who received the Ad26.COV2.S COVID-19 vaccine or a placebo. CDR3s include the opening cysteine and the closing phenylalanine or tryptophan. The D gene is left open where the match is weak. Expanded clones get a size class; other rows say once, few or many, or leave the size out.

V gene	D gene	clone size	J gene	CDR3 protein	CDR3 DNA
TRBV6-5	NA	NA	TRBJ2-1	CASSLNEQFF	TGTGCCAGCAGCCTCAATGAGCAGTTCTTC
TRBV27	NA	NA	TRBJ2-3	CASSLTSSSTDTQYF	TGTGCCAGCAGTCTTACTAGCTCTAGCACAGATACGCAGTATTTT
TRBV9	NA	NA	TRBJ2-7	CASSVGSSGHEQYF	TGTGCCAGCAGCGTAGGCTCATCTGGCCACGAGCAGTACTTC
TRBV4-3	NA	NA	TRBJ1-2	CASSQDSQAYGYTF	TGCGCCAGCAGCCAAGATTCACAGGCCTATGGCTACACCTTC
TRBV9	NA	NA	TRBJ2-3	CASSVSSLRTDTQYF	TGTGCCAGCAGCGTAAGCAGCCTTCGCACAGATACGCAGTATTTT
TRBV5-1	NA	once	TRBJ1-1	CASSFGRVDTEAFF	TGCGCCAGCAGCTTCGGCAGGGTGGACACTGAAGCTTTCTTT
TRBV19	NA	NA	TRBJ1-5	CASSPQTKTNQPQHF	TGTGCCAGTAGTCCCCAGACAAAAACTAATCAGCCCCAGCATTTT
TRBV28	NA	NA	TRBJ2-7	CASSLWGGYWSYEQYF	TGTGCCAGCAGTTTATGGGGCGGGTATTGGTCCTACGAGCAGTACTTC
TRBV9	TRBD1	NA	TRBJ1-5	CASSAKTGVNQPQHF	TGTGCCAGCAGCGCCAAGACAGGGGTCAATCAGCCCCAGCATTTT
TRBV3-1/TRBV3-2	NA	NA	TRBJ1-2	CASGDTIHGYTF	TGTGCCAGCGGCGACACGATTCATGGCTACACCTTC
TRBV4-1	NA	few	TRBJ1-6	CASSQDLRQEIGSPLHF	TGCGCCAGCAGCCAAGATCTGAGACAGGAGATAGGATCACCCCTCCACTTT
TRBV2	NA	NA	TRBJ1-1	CASEDPNTEAFF	TGTGCCAGCGAGGACCCGAACACTGAAGCTTTCTTT
TRBV4-2	NA	NA	TRBJ2-1	CASSGKGAEYNEQFF	TGTGCCAGCAGCGGTAAAGGGGCTGAGTACAATGAGCAGTTCTTC
TRBV7-2	NA	NA	TRBJ2-5	CASSSAGTHLETQYF	TGTGCCAGCAGTTCCGCCGGGACTCACCTAGAGACCCAGTACTTC
TRBV7-2	TRBD1	NA	TRBJ1-2	CASSFSPGQGLYGYTF	TGTGCCAGCAGCTTTAGTCCGGGACAGGGGCTCTATGGCTACACCTTC
TRBV5-8	NA	NA	TRBJ2-4	CASSPEYF	TGTGCCAGCAGTCCGGAGTACTTC
TRBV7-6	NA	NA	TRBJ1-1	CASSVGTLNTEAFF	TGTGCCAGCAGCGTCGGGACACTGAACACTGAAGCTTTCTTT
TRBV6-6	TRBD1	NA	TRBJ2-7	CASSYAGTGGEQYF	TGTGCCAGCAGTTACGCCGGGACAGGGGGCGAGCAGTACTTC
TRBV9	NA	NA	TRBJ1-4	CASSSSGSRNEKLFF	TGTGCCAGCAGCTCCTCCGGGAGCAGAAATGAAAAACTGTTTTTT
TRBV6-2/TRBV6-3	NA	once	TRBJ2-7	CASSYGAGHSYEQYF	TGTGCCAGCAGTTACGGCGCGGGGCACTCCTACGAGCAGTACTTC
TRBV14	NA	NA	TRBJ1-4	CASSRGANEKLFF	TGTGCCAGCAGCCGGGGGGCTAATGAAAAACTGTTTTTT
TRBV19	NA	NA	TRBJ2-7	CASTGNDYEQYF	TGTGCCAGTACGGGAAATGACTACGAGCAGTACTTC
TRBV3-1/TRBV3-2	NA	NA	TRBJ2-7	CASSQSDRYYEQYF	TGTGCCAGCAGCCAGTCGGACCGATACTACGAGCAGTACTTC
TRBV11-2	NA	NA	TRBJ1-1	CASSPVAANTEAFF	TGTGCCAGCAGCCCAGTAGCGGCGAACACTGAAGCTTTCTTT
TRBV9	NA	NA	TRBJ1-1	CASRSREDDTEAFF	TGTGCCAGCAGGTCCCGGGAGGATGACACTGAAGCTTTCTTT
TRBV4-1	NA	NA	TRBJ1-5	CASSLSTQGNQPQHF	TGCGCCAGCAGCCTCAGTACTCAGGGAAATCAGCCCCAGCATTTT
TRBV6-5	NA	NA	TRBJ2-5	CASSYTAMGTQYF	TGTGCCAGCAGTTATACAGCCATGGGGACCCAGTACTTC
TRBV7-9	TRBD2	once	TRBJ2-5	CASSYMRGGPGETQYF	TGTGCCAGCAGCTATATGCGGGGGGGCCCGGGAGAGACCCAGTACTTC
TRBV19	NA	NA	TRBJ2-3	CATFGGYTDTQYF	TGTGCCACCTTTGGGGGGTACACAGATACGCAGTATTTT
TRBV5-1	NA	NA	TRBJ2-7	CASSLAGGGGYEQYF	TGCGCCAGCAGCTTGGCCGGTGGGGGCGGGTACGAGCAGTACTTC
TRBV7-8	NA	NA	TRBJ2-7	CASSLGSGGGLDF	TGTGCCAGCAGCTTAGGGTCTGGTGGGGGCCTAGACTTC
TRBV18	TRBD2	once	TRBJ2-7	CASSPTSGRTYEQYF	TGTGCCAGCTCGCCGACTAGCGGGCGGACCTACGAGCAGTACTTC
TRBV7-2	NA	NA	TRBJ2-1	CASSLQGPFYNEQFF	TGTGCCAGCAGCTTACAGGGGCCCTTTTACAATGAGCAGTTCTTC
TRBV6-5	NA	NA	TRBJ2-3	CASSSFISSTDTQYF	TGTGCCAGCAGTTCCTTTATCTCTAGCACAGATACGCAGTATTTT
TRBV11-2	NA	NA	TRBJ2-7	CASSWTGGDEQYF	TGTGCCAGCAGTTGGACAGGAGGGGACGAGCAGTACTTC
TRBV7-9	TRBD1	NA	TRBJ1-5	CASSLVGTAAYNQPQHF	TGTGCCAGCAGCTTAGTCGGGACAGCCGCTTACAATCAGCCCCAGCATTTT
TRBV11-2	NA	NA	TRBJ2-7	CASRGQGPYEQYF	TGTGCCAGCAGGGGGCAGGGGCCCTACGAGCAGTACTTC
TRBV9	NA	NA	TRBJ2-2	CASSPEWTTTGELFF	TGTGCCAGCAGCCCTGAATGGACAACCACCGGGGAGCTGTTTTTT
TRBV30	NA	NA	TRBJ1-2	CAWSGPYYGYTF	TGTGCCTGGAGTGGACCGTACTATGGCTACACCTTC
TRBV18	NA	NA	TRBJ2-7	CASSPPLGVEQYF	TGTGCCAGCTCACCACCCTTAGGGGTCGAGCAGTACTTC
TRBV10-3	NA	NA	TRBJ1-2	CAISVSQSNGYTF	TGTGCCATCAGTGTAAGTCAAAGTAATGGCTACACCTTC
TRBV7-9	NA	NA	TRBJ1-4	CASSPMRRHEKLFF	TGTGCCAGCAGCCCAATGCGGCGGCATGAAAAACTGTTTTTT
TRBV19	NA	NA	TRBJ1-2	CASRIPSPGYTF	TGTGCCAGTAGGATCCCTTCCCCCGGCTACACCTTC
TRBV7-9	NA	NA	TRBJ1-4	CASSTGRDEKLFF	TGTGCCAGCAGCACCGGGCGAGATGAAAAACTGTTTTTT
TRBV6-5	NA	NA	TRBJ2-7	CASRPGSLSEQYF	TGTGCCAGCAGACCCGGGTCTTTATCCGAGCAGTACTTC
TRBV18	TRBD1	NA	TRBJ1-1	CASSPETGVGTEAFF	TGTGCCAGCTCACCAGAGACAGGGGTCGGGACTGAAGCTTTCTTT
TRBV5-5	TRBD1	NA	TRBJ2-5	CASSLAQGQETQYF	TGTGCCAGCAGCTTGGCACAGGGGCAAGAGACCCAGTACTTC
TRBV6-5	TRBD1	once	TRBJ2-7	CASSYPTGTEREQYF	TGTGCCAGCAGTTACCCAACCGGGACAGAGCGCGAGCAGTACTTC
TRBV6-5	TRBD1	NA	TRBJ1-2	CASSYSPPDREYGYTF	TGTGCCAGCAGTTACTCCCCCCCGGACAGGGAGTATGGCTACACCTTC
TRBV5-4	NA	NA	TRBJ2-1	CASRGGGPNEQFF	TGTGCCAGCAGAGGGGGAGGACCCAATGAGCAGTTCTTC
TRBV4-1	NA	NA	TRBJ2-7	CASSQVVAHEQYF	TGCGCCAGCAGCCAAGTCGTGGCCCACGAGCAGTACTTC
TRBV11-2	NA	NA	TRBJ1-1	CASSKAQGSNTEAFF	TGTGCCAGCAGCAAGGCCCAGGGGTCGAACACTGAAGCTTTCTTT
TRBV19	NA	NA	TRBJ2-6	CASSSTGQLGANVLTF	TGTGCCAGTAGTAGTACAGGGCAACTAGGGGCCAACGTCCTGACTTTC
TRBV5-4	NA	NA	TRBJ1-6	CASSQDSSYNSPLHF	TGTGCCAGCAGCCAGGACAGCTCCTATAATTCACCCCTCCACTTT
TRBV30	TRBD1	NA	TRBJ2-1	CAWNPGTGGYNEQFF	TGTGCCTGGAATCCTGGGACAGGTGGCTACAATGAGCAGTTCTTC